The 9 T cell receptor beta chains reported below all come from one sample, sequenced in a study of memory CD4+ T cells and cytomegalovirus serostatus. Sequenced by immunoSEQ multiplex PCR; TCRdb stores in-frame clones only, minus some. Altogether 64,000 or so clones are present, roughly three quarters being singletons, with the ten largest covering almost 0.9%. The sort gate was single viable CD3+CD4+CD8-CD45RO+ cells for memory CD4+ T cells. The specimen sequenced was memory CD4+ T cells from blood. The receptor source for this set is an adult in good health and CMV-seronegative.

V usage is TRBV28 and J usage is TRBJ2-3; 9 nucleotides align to TRBD2. CDR3 length: 16 residues. The ends lost 2 bases at V and 3 bases at J; junction bases unmatched: 6. Looked up from germline, CDR1 is MDHEN and CDR2 is SYDVKM. CDR3 coding DNA: TGTGCCAGCAGTTTAGCGGCGGGAGGGCCGACAGATACGCAGTATTTT. Translation gives CASSLAAGGPTDTQYF.

This rearrangement joins TRBV2 to TRBJ2-7; possible D gene TRBD2, 7 bases. This CDR3 contains 14 residues. The V and J ends lost 8 bases and 2 bases respectively, with 16 bases between them. Germline lookup yields CDR1 SNHLY and CDR2 FYNNEI. The CDR3 protein is CASARGATAYEQYF. The CDR3 nucleotides are TGTGCCAGCGCACGGGGGGCGACGGCCTACGAGCAGTACTTC.

J is TRBJ2-5 and V is TRBV5-1, with TRBD1 identical over 8 bases. The germline V gene has CDR1 SGHRS and CDR2 YFSETQ. The CDR3 is 14 amino acids. V shed 4 bases and J 1 base; nucleotides not matched to a gene: 3. The CDR3 DNA is TGCGCCAGCAGCGTACAGGGGGTCCAAGAGACCCAGTACTTC. Residues: CASSVQGVQETQYF.

This chain joins TRBV6-4 and TRBJ1-5; no firm D call. Germline V CDR1 and CDR2: MRHNA, SNTAGT. V was clipped by 5 bases and J by 0 bases, with 5 bases between them. CDR3 length: 13 residues. The CDR3 DNA follows: TGTGCCAGCAGTCGATATAGCAATCAGCCCCAGCATTTT. This codes for CASSRYSNQPQHF.

The chain is built from TRBV5-1 and TRBJ1-1; no reliable D call. CDR1 SGHRS and CDR2 YFSETQ come from the germline V gene. V lost 0 bases and J 1 base, leaving 7 bases between the germline ends. The CDR3 totals 14 residues. The CDR3 DNA follows: TGCGCCAGCAGCTTGGTCCCTAAGAACACTGAAGCTTTCTTT. Its protein is CASSLVPKNTEAFF.

V is TRBV5-1 and J is TRBJ2-1, with D perhaps being TRBD1 or TRBD2 (6 bases each). CDR1 and CDR2 (germline): SGHRS, YFSETQ. Trimming removed 4 bases from V and 6 bases from J, with 20 bases in between. The CDR3 is 16 residues long. CDR3 residues: CASSPNAGGGGNEQFF. The CDR3 nucleotides are TGCGCCAGCAGCCCCAACGCGGGTGGAGGGGGCAATGAGCAGTTCTTC. The whole variable domain, remainder taken from reference TRBV5-1 and TRBJ2-1, is KAGVTQTPRYLIKTRGQQVTLSCSPISGHRSVSWYQQTPGQGLQFLFEYFSETQRNKGNFPGRFSGRQFSNSRSEMNVSTLELGDSALYLCASSPNAGGGGNEQFFGPGTRLTVL.

This sequence joins TRBV7-9 and TRBJ1-3; D remains unclear. V was shortened by 8 bases and J by 0 bases, with 26 bases between the two germline ends. Germline assignment: CDR1 SEHNR and CDR2 FQNEAQ (reference sequence). CDR3 length: 19 amino acids. In DNA form, the CDR3 reads TGTGCCAGCCTTCGGATAATAGCAGGCCGGAGGACCTCTGGAAACACCATATATTTT. As protein: CASLRIIAGRRTSGNTIYF.

This clone was seen more than once but under ten times. The rearrangement links TRBV18 to TRBJ1-1; the D gene is possibly TRBD1 (6 bases). CDR1 is KGHSH, CDR2 LQKENI, per germline. V lost 6 bases and J lost 3, with 14 bases in between. The CDR3 runs 14 residues. The DNA of the CDR3 is TGTGCCAGCTCCCTACAGGGCCAGGACACTGAAGCTTTCTTT. It yields the protein CASSLQGQDTEAFF.

The J gene is TRBJ2-7, the V gene TRBV10-2; D is undetermined. The CDR3 has 11 residues. Germline-derived CDR1 and CDR2 are WSHSY and SAAADI. Trimming left V 4 bases short and J 6 bases short, with 7 bases between. The CDR3 here is CASSVRVEQYF. The CDR3 nucleotides are TGCGCCAGCAGTGTAAGGGTCGAGCAGTACTTC.